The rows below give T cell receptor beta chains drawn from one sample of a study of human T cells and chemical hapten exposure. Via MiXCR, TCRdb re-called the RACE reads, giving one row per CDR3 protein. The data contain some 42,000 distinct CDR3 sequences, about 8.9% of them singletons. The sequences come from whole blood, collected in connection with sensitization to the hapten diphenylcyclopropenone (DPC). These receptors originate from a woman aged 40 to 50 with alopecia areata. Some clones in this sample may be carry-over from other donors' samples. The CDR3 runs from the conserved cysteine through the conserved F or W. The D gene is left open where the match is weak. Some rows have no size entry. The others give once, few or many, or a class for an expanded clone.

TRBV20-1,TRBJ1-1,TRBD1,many,TGCAGTGCTTTCGGACAGGTTGCTCTGGGCACTGAAGCTTTCTTT,CSAFGQVALGTEAFF
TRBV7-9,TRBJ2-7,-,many,TGTGCCAGCAGCTTAGAGGCGGAGTCCTACGAGCAGTACTTC,CASSLEAESYEQYF
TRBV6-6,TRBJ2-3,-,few,TGTGCCAGCAGTTACTCGATTACAGGGACAGATACGCAGTATTTT,CASSYSITGTDTQYF
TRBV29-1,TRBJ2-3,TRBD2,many,TGCAGCGTTGAACTAGCGGGGACGTGGGATACGCAGTATTTT,CSVELAGTWDTQYF
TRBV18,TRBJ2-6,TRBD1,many,TGTGCCAGCTCACCGAATGACAGGGCTGGGGCCAACGTCCTGACTTTC,CASSPNDRAGANVLTF
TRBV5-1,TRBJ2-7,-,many,TGCGCCAGCAGCCACAGGTTCACCTACGAGCAGTACTTC,CASSHRFTYEQYF
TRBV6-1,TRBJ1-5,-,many,TGTGCCACCCTCCGTAACAGGGAACTCCCTCAGCCCCAGCATTTT,CATLRNRELPQPQHF
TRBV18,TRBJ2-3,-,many,TGTGCCAGCTCACCGCAGCGGGGCACAGATACGCAGTATTTT,CASSPQRGTDTQYF
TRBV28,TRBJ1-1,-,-,TGTGCCAGCAGTTTATGGGGGGAAGCTTTCTTT,CASSLWGEAFF
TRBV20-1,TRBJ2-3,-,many,TGCAGCGGTAGCACAGATACGCAGTATTTT,CSGSTDTQYF
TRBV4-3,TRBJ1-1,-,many,TGCGCCAGCAGCCAATTAGTTTTCGTCACTGAAGCTTTCTTT,CASSQLVFVTEAFF
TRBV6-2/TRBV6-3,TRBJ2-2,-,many,TGTGCCAGCAGTTACTCGAGGGGCCTCGGGGAGCTGTTTTTT,CASSYSRGLGELFF
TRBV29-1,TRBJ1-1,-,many,TGCAGCGTTGACGGGGTGGAAGCTTTCTTT,CSVDGVEAFF
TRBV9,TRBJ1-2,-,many,TGTGCCAGCAGCGCCTACGATCTAGACTATGGCTACACCTTC,CASSAYDLDYGYTF
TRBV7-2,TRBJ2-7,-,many,TGTGCCAGCAGCCCCGGGCTGAACGAGCAGTACTTC,CASSPGLNEQYF
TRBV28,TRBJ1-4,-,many,TGTGCCACCCCCGGCACCAATAATGAAAAACTGTTTTTT,CATPGTNNEKLFF
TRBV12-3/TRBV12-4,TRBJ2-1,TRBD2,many,TGTGCCAGCAGTTTTGAATTGGCTAGCGGGGTCTACAATGAGCAGTTCTTC,CASSFELASGVYNEQFF
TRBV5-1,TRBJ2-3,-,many,TGCGCCAGCAGCTTAGGGGCCCGCACAGATACGCAGTATTTT,CASSLGARTDTQYF
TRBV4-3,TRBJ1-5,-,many,TGCGCCAGCAGCAACGGACAACACTATCAGCCCCAGCATTTT,CASSNGQHYQPQHF
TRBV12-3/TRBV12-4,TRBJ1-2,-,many,TGTGCCAGCAGGGGGACACACTCGGGGTCCTATGGCTACACCTTC,CASRGTHSGSYGYTF
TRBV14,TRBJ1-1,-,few,TGTGCCAGCAGCCAAGGTTTTCAGAACACTGAAGCTTTCTTT,CASSQGFQNTEAFF
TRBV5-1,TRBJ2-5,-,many,TGCGCCAGCAGTTTGTCCCAGGAGACCCAGTACTTC,CASSLSQETQYF
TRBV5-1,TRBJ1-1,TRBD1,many,TGCGCCAGCAGCTACGAGGGGGCAGAAACTGAAGCTTTCTTT,CASSYEGAETEAFF
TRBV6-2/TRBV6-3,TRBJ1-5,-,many,TGTGCCAGCAGTTACCTAATAGGAGATAATCAGCCCCAGCATTTT,CASSYLIGDNQPQHF
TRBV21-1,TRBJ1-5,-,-,TGTGCCAGCAGCAAAGTAGGGCCGCCCCAGCATTTT,CASSKVGPPQHF
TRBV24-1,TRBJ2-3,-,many,TGTGCCACCAGTGATTTGCGGGGAACGCAGTATTTT,CATSDLRGTQYF
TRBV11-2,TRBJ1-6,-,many,TGTGCCAGCAGCTTAGATTTCTTGGAAGCCGACCCCCTCCACTTT,CASSLDFLEADPLHF
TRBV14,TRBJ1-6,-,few,TGTGCCAGCAGCCAAGAACTACCGCGGTCACCCCTCCACTTT,CASSQELPRSPLHF
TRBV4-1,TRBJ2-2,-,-,TGCGCCAGCAGCCAAGAGGGGGCGCGGACCGGGGAGCTGTTTTTT,CASSQEGARTGELFF
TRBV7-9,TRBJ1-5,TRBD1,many,TGTGCCAGCAGCCGCCTGGACAGGGACGGGCAGCCCCAGCATTTT,CASSRLDRDGQPQHF
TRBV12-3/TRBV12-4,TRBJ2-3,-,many,TGTGCCAGCAGTGCGGCAGATACGCAGTATTTT,CASSAADTQYF
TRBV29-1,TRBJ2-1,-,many,TGCAGCGTTGAAAAAGAGTTATATGAGCAGTTCTTC,CSVEKELYEQFF
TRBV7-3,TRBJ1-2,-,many,TGTGCCAGCAGCCCCGTGGCCGGGAACTATGGCTACACCTTC,CASSPVAGNYGYTF
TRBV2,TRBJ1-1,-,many,TGTGCCAGCAGGAGTGTGGGGAAGAGAGCTTTCTTT,CASRSVGKRAFF
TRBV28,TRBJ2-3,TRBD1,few,TGTGCCAGCAAGACAGGGGGCATAACAGATACGCAGTATTTT,CASKTGGITDTQYF
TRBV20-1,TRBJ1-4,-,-,TGCAGTGCTAGCCCCCCCCAGAAGGGATCGGAAAAACTGTTTTTT,CSASPPQKGSEKLFF
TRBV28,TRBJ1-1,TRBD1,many,TGTGCCAGCAGCATTCTCCGGGGACAGGGCTTCCACACTGAAGCTTTCTTT,CASSILRGQGFHTEAFF
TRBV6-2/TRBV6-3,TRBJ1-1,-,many,TGTGCCAGCAGTTACGCGGAGAACACTGAAGCTTTCTTT,CASSYAENTEAFF
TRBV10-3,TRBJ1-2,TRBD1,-,TGTGCCACCTCTGAGACAGGGGGTGGTGGCTACACCTTC,CATSETGGGGYTF
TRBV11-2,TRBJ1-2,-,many,TGTGCCAGCAGCTTAGGTCGCACTGTAAACTATGGCTACACCTTC,CASSLGRTVNYGYTF
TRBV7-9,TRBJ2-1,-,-,TGTGCCAGCAGCTCTCCTTCGACGAAACTGAATGAGCAGTTCTTC,CASSSPSTKLNEQFF